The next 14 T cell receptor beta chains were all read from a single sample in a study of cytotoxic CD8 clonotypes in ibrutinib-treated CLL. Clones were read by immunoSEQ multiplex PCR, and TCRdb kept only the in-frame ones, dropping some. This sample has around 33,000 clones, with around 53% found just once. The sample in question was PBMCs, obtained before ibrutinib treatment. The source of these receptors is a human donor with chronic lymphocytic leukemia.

This CDR3 reads CASSEPRTPYEQYF. CDR3 in DNA: TGTGCCAGCAGTGAGCCCAGGACCCCCTACGAGCAGTACTTC. The chain couples TRBV2 to TRBJ2-7, with unresolved D. Germline CDR1 SNHLY, CDR2 FYNNEI. The CDR3 runs 14 residues. V was shortened by 3 bases and J by 2 bases, with 11 bases between the two germline ends.

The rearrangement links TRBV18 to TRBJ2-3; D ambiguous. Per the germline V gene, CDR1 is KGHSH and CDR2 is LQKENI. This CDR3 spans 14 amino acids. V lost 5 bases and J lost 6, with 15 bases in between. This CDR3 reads CASSFFQEADTQYF. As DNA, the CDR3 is TGTGCCAGCTCATTTTTCCAGGAAGCGGATACGCAGTATTTT.

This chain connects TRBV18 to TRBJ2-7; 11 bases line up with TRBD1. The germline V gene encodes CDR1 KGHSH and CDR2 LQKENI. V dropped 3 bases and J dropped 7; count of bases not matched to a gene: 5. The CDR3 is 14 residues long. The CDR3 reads CASSPGQGDREQYF. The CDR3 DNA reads TGTGCCAGCTCACCGGGACAGGGGGATCGGGAGCAGTACTTC.

CDR3 protein: CASSLSNRAGGLSNEQFF. CDR3 nucleotides: TGTGCCAGCAGTTTATCAAATAGGGCGGGGGGGCTCTCCAATGAGCAGTTCTTC. The chain links TRBV27 to TRBJ2-1; TRBD2 aligns across 9 bases. The germline V gene encodes CDR1 MNHEY and CDR2 SMNVEV (reference sequence). V lost 0 bases, J lost 6 bases, and 12 bases stayed unmatched. This CDR3 region has 18 residues.

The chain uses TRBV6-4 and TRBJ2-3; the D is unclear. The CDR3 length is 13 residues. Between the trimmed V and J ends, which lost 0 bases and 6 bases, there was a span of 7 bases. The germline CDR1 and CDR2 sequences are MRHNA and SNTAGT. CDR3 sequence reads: CASSDSFSDTQYF. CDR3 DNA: TGTGCCAGCAGTGACTCGTTTAGTGATACGCAGTATTTT.

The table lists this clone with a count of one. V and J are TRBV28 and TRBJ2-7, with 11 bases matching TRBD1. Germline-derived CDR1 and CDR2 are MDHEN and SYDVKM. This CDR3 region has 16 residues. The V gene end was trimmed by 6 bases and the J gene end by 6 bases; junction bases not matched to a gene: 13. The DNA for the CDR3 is TGTGCCAGCAGCCTGGACAGGGGGCCACTATTGGGCGAGCAGTACTTC. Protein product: CASSLDRGPLLGEQYF.

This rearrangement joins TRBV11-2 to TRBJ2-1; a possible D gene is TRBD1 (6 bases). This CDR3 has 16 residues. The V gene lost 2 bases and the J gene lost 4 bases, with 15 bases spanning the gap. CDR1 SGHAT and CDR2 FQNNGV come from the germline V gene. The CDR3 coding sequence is TGTGCCAGCAGCTTACGAGGGACACACATATACAATGAGCAGTTCTTC. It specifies CASSLRGTHIYNEQFF.

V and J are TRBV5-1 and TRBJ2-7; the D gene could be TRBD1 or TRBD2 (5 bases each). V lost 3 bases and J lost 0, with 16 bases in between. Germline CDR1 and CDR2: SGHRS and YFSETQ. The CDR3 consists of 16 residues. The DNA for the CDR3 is TGCGCCAGCAGCTGGGGGATCCAAGCTAACTCCTACGAGCAGTACTTC. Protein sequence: CASSWGIQANSYEQYF.

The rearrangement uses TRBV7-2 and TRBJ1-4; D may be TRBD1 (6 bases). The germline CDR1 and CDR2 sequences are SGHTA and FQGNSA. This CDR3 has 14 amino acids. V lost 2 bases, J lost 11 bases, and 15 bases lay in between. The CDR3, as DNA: TGTGCCAGCAGCTTACCCGAAATACAGGGTAAACTGTTTTTT. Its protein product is CASSLPEIQGKLFF.

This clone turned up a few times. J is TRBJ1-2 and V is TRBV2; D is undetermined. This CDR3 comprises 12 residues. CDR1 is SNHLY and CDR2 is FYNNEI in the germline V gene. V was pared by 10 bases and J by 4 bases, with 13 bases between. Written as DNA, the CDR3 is TGTGCCACCGTAACAGTTAGCTATGGCTACACCTTC. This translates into CATVTVSYGYTF.

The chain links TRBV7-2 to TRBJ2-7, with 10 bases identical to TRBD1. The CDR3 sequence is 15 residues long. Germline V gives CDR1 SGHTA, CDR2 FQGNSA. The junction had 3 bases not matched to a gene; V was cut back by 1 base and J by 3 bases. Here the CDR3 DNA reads TGTGCCAGCAGCTTAGGGCGGGACAGGGGCTACGAGCAGTACTTC. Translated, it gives CASSLGRDRGYEQYF.

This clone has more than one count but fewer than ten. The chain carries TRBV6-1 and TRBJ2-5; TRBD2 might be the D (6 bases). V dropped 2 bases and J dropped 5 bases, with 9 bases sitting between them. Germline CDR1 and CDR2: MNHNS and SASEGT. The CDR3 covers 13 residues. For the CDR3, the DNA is TGTGCCAGCAGTGAATCGGGGGTTGAGACCCAGTACTTC. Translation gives CASSESGVETQYF.

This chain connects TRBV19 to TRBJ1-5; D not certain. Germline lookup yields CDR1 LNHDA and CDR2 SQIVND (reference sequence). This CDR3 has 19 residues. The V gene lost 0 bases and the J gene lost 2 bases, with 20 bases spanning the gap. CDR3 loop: CASSIDRIDLRVRNQPQHF. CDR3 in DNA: TGTGCCAGTAGTATAGATCGAATAGATTTGAGGGTACGCAATCAGCCCCAGCATTTT.

CDR3 coding DNA: TGTGCCACAACCGGGACAGGGGGCTGGAATGAGCAGTTCTTC. As protein: CATTGTGGWNEQFF. V usage is TRBV15 and J usage is TRBJ2-1; TRBD1 agrees at 12 bases. The V gene's germline CDR1 is LNHNV and CDR2 YYDKDF (reference sequence). The CDR3 sequence is 14 residues long. Germline trimming cut 9 bases from V and 7 bases from J; bases unmatched to any gene: 7.